Following are 17 T cell receptor beta chains from one sample sequenced in a study of sequential checkpoint blockade in melanoma. TCRdb's copy holds only in-frame clones and misses some; the assay was immunoSEQ multiplex PCR. The table has about 11,000 clones, approximately 80% seen once; the top ten hold approximately 11%. The treatment denotes: randomized to nivolumab then ipilimumab (arm A) or the reverse (arm B). The sequenced sample was CD8+ T cells sorted from blood (inferred from file names), obtained from a patient given nivolumab and ipilimumab in sequence. The receptors originated from a human donor with melanoma.

The chain combines TRBV4-2 with TRBJ2-7, with 15 bases aligning to TRBD2. Germline V gene data show CDR1 as LGHNA and CDR2 as YNFKEQ. The V segment lost 0 bases and the J segment 4 bases; nucleotides outside the gene matches: 7. The CDR3 has 18 amino acids. The CDR3 bases are TGTGCCAGCAGCCAAGAGGCGGGACTAGCGGGAGGAGGATACGAGCAGTACTTC. Residues: CASSQEAGLAGGGYEQYF.

This clone was observed once. This rearrangement joins TRBV9 to TRBJ2-1; TRBD2 matches at 9 bases. Germline V CDR1 and CDR2: SGDLS, YYNGEE. The trim removed 0 bases at V and 4 bases at J, leaving 2 bases unmatched. This CDR3 comprises 15 residues. CDR3 in amino acids: CASSVETSGYNEQFF. The DNA of the CDR3 is TGTGCCAGCAGCGTAGAGACTAGCGGATACAATGAGCAGTTCTTC.

This clone was picked up a small number of times. V usage is TRBV5-1 and J usage is TRBJ2-7; 11 bases fit TRBD1. Germline CDR1 and CDR2: SGHRS and YFSETQ. The CDR3 covers 15 residues. After removal of 0 bases from V and 7 bases from J, the junction contained 6 bases not matched to a gene. In DNA, the CDR3 is TGCGCCAGCAGCTTGGACTGGACAGGGGGCGGGGAGCAGTACTTC. Amino acid sequence: CASSLDWTGGGEQYF.

The CDR3 DNA reads TGCAGCGCTCAGACAGGGGACGGATACGAGCAGTACTTC. Translated: CSAQTGDGYEQYF. The chain is built from TRBV29-1 and TRBJ2-7, with 8 nucleotides matching TRBD1. J gave up 4 bases and V 7 bases, and 9 bases lay outside the gene matches. This CDR3 comprises 13 residues. Germline CDR1 SQVTM, CDR2 ANQGSEA.

The rearrangement uses TRBV5-1 and TRBJ1-6; D gene unclear. The V end was cut by 4 bases, the J end by 4 bases, with 3 bases between. CDR1 and CDR2 (germline): SGHRS, YFSETQ. The length of the CDR3 is 12 residues. CDR3 region: CASSLYNSPLHF. CDR3 sequence (DNA): TGCGCCAGCAGCCTGTATAATTCACCCCTCCACTTT. The full variable domain, its missing parts supplied by reference TRBV5-1 and TRBJ1-6, is KAGVTQTPRYLIKTRGQQVTLSCSPISGHRSVSWYQQTPGQGLQFLFEYFSETQRNKGNFPGRFSGRQFSNSRSEMNVSTLELGDSALYLCASSLYNSPLHFGNGTRLTVT.

This clone was seen a few times. The chain has TRBV14 and TRBJ2-7, with TRBD1 matching 7 bases. This CDR3 comprises 14 residues. Germline trimming cut 4 bases from V and 4 bases from J; bases unmatched to any gene: 7. The germline CDR1 and CDR2 sequences are SGHDN and FVKESK. CDR3 sequence: CASSLGQRIYEQYF. CDR3 nucleotide sequence: TGTGCCAGCAGCCTGGGACAGCGAATTTACGAGCAGTACTTC.

The V gene is TRBV6-8, the J gene TRBJ2-1; 16 bases align to TRBD2. From germline, CDR1 is MNHGY and CDR2 SAAAGT. Trimming at V came to 5 bases and at J to 4 bases, leaving 11 bases not matched to a gene. There are 19 residues in the CDR3. CDR3 in amino acids: CASSLSGLAGGRRYNEQFF. As DNA, the CDR3 is TGTGCCAGCAGTCTCTCGGGACTAGCGGGAGGGCGCCGATACAATGAGCAGTTCTTC.

The rearrangement uses TRBV6-5 and TRBJ2-7; possibly TRBD1 for D (5 bases). Between the trimmed V and J ends, which lost 5 bases and 1 base, there was a span of 9 bases. Germline V gives CDR1 MNHEY, CDR2 SVGAGI. The CDR3 runs 13 residues. As DNA, the CDR3 is TGTGCCAGCAGTCTCCGACAGTCCTACGAGCAGTACTTC. Its protein product is CASSLRQSYEQYF.

CDR3 loop: CASSEFVESRHDYTF. DNA of the CDR3: TGTGCCAGCAGTGAGTTTGTGGAGAGCCGGCATGACTACACCTTC. The chain uses TRBV6-1 and TRBJ1-2, with no clear D. The V gene lost 3 bases and the J gene lost 10 bases, with 21 bases spanning the gap. The length of the CDR3 is 15 residues. In germline, CDR1 is MNHNS, CDR2 SASEGT.

The chain carries TRBV6-5 and TRBJ2-1, with 7 positions matching TRBD2. CDR1 and CDR2 (germline): MNHEY, SVGAGI. The CDR3 runs to 15 residues. J lost 1 base, V lost 4 bases, and 4 bases had no gene match. The CDR3 is CASSLPGLSYNEQFF. DNA for the CDR3: TGTGCCAGCAGTTTACCGGGACTATCCTACAATGAGCAGTTCTTC.

This chain connects TRBV7-6 to TRBJ2-7, with 7 bases aligning to TRBD2. The CDR3 runs 16 residues. The V gene's germline CDR1 is SGHVS and CDR2 FNYEAQ. V lost 3 bases and J lost 9; bases outside the gene matches: 17. The CDR3 is CASSLSWEGLPTGQYF. Written as DNA, the CDR3 is TGTGCCAGCAGCTTGTCGTGGGAGGGCCTCCCTACAGGGCAGTACTTC.

V gene TRBV19 combines with J gene TRBJ2-7; D is undetermined. V lost 4 bases and J 3 bases, leaving 4 bases between the germline ends. Germline V CDR1 and CDR2: LNHDA, SQIVND (reference sequence). The CDR3 spans 11 residues. The DNA for the CDR3 is TGTGCCAGTAGTAACTACTACGAGCAGTACTTC. Residues: CASSNYYEQYF.

V is TRBV7-9 and J is TRBJ1-1; possible D gene TRBD1, 5 bases. V lost 6 bases to trimming and J lost 5 bases, with 10 bases between them. Looked up from germline, CDR1 is SEHNR and CDR2 is FQNEAQ (reference sequence). This CDR3 has 12 amino acids. CDR3 nucleotide sequence: TGTGCCAGCAGGTGGGGGACTACTGAAGCTTTCTTT. It specifies CASRWGTTEAFF.

The V and J genes are TRBV27 and TRBJ2-1; 8 bases agree with TRBD2. J was trimmed by 4 bases and V by 3 bases; bases with no gene match: 8. The CDR3 consists of 16 residues. Germline V CDR1 and CDR2: MNHEY, SMNVEV (reference sequence). Here the CDR3 DNA reads TGTGCCAGCAGTTTTTCCGGGGGGGAAAGATACAATGAGCAGTTCTTC. This gives the protein CASSFSGGERYNEQFF.

In this sample, this clone turned up a few times. This chain connects TRBV19 to TRBJ2-1; D is possibly TRBD1 (6 bases). The germline gives CDR1 LNHDA, CDR2 SQIVND (reference sequence). The CDR3 has 13 residues. The V gene lost 7 bases and the J gene lost 2 bases, with 9 bases spanning the gap. CDR3: CASIGTTYNEQFF. The CDR3 coding sequence is TGTGCCAGTATTGGGACAACCTACAATGAGCAGTTCTTC.

The chain combines TRBV10-2 with TRBJ1-4; D is uncertain. Germline V gives CDR1 WSHSY, CDR2 SAAADI. The CDR3 covers 14 residues. Trimming left V 8 bases short and J 2 bases short, with 12 bases between. This CDR3 is CASGEYSTNEKLFF. CDR3 nucleotides: TGCGCCAGCGGAGAGTACTCGACTAATGAAAAACTGTTTTTT.

The chain combines TRBV9 with TRBJ2-7, with 7 bases lining up with TRBD1. The J segment lost 2 bases and the V segment lost 3 bases, leaving 5 bases of the junction unmatched. This CDR3 is built from 14 residues. Germline V gene lookup returns CDR1 SGDLS and CDR2 YYNGEE. CDR3: CASSGRQGTYEQYF. In nucleotides, the CDR3 is TGTGCCAGCAGCGGCCGACAGGGAACCTACGAGCAGTACTTC.